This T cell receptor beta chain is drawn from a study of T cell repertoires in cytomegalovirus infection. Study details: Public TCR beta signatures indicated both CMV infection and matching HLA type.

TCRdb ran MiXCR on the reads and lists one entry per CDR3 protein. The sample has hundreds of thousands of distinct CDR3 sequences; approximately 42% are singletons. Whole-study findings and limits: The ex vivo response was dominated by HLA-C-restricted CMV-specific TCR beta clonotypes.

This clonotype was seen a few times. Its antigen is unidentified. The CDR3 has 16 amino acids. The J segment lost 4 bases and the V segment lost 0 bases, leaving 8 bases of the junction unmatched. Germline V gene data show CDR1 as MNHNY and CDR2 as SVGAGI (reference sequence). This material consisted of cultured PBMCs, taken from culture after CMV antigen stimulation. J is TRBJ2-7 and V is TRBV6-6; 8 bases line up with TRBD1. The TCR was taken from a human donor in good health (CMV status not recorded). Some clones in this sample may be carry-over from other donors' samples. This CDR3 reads CASSYSRPGTGYEQYF. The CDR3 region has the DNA TGTGCCAGCAGTTACTCCCGGCCCGGGACAGGTTACGAGCAGTACTTC.